The T cell receptor (beta chain) described here comes from a study of shared clonotypes between healthy human individuals. Sequencing was performed with immunoSEQ multiplex PCR; in TCRdb, only in-frame clones are kept and a portion is missing. This table has roughly 700,000 clones, approximately 79% appearing once. The CDR3 has 13 amino acids. CDR1 is MRHNA and CDR2 is SNTAGT in the germline V gene. The V gene end was trimmed by 6 bases and the J gene end by 6 bases; junction bases not matched to a gene: 6. Sequencing was carried out using memory CD4+ T cells sorted from blood. Subset reported: CD45RA-negative fraction. This clonotype was obtained from a woman in her 30s in good health. The chain combines TRBV6-4 with TRBJ1-2, with 8 bases identical to TRBD1. Here the CDR3 reads CASRGQAFDGYTF. The CDR3 bases are TGTGCCAGCAGGGGACAGGCCTTCGATGGCTACACCTTC.